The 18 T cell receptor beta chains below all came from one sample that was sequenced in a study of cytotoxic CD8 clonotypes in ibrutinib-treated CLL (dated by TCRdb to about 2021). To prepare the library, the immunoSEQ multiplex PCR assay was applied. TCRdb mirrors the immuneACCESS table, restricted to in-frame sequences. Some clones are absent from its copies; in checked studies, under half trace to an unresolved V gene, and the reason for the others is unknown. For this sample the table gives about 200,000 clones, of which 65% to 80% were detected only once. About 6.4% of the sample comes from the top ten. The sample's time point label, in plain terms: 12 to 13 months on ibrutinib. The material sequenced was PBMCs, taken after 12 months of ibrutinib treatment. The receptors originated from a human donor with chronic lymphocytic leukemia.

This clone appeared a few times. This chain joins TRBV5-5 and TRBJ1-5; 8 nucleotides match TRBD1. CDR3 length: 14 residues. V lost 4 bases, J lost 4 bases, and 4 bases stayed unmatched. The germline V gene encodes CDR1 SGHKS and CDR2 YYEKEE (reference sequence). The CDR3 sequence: CASSTGTGNQPQHF. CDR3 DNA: TGTGCCAGCAGCACCGGGACAGGAAATCAGCCCCAGCATTTT.

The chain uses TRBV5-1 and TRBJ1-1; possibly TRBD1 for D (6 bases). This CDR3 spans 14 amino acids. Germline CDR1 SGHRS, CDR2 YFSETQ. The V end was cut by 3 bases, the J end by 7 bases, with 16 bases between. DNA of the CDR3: TGCGCCAGCAGCTCAGTGAGGGGGGACGATGAAGCTTTCTTT. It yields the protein CASSSVRGDDEAFF.

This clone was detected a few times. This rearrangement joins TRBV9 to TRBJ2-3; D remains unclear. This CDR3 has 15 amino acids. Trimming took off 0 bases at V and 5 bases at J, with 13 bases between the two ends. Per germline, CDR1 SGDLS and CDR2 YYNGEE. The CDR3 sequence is CASSVDPFRGDTQYF. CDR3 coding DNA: TGTGCCAGCAGCGTAGATCCATTCCGCGGAGATACGCAGTATTTT.

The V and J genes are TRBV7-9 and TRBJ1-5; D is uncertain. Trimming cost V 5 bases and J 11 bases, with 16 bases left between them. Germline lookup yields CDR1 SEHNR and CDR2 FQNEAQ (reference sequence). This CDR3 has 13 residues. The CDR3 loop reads CASSPGSLGTQHF. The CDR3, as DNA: TGTGCCAGCAGCCCCGGGAGCCTTGGGACCCAGCATTTT.

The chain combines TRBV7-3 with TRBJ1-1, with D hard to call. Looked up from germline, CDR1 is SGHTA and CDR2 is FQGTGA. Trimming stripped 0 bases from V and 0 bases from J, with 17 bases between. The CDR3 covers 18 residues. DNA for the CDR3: TGTGCCAGCAGCTTAACACGCGTAGGTAGTGGCATGAACACTGAAGCTTTCTTT. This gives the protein CASSLTRVGSGMNTEAFF.

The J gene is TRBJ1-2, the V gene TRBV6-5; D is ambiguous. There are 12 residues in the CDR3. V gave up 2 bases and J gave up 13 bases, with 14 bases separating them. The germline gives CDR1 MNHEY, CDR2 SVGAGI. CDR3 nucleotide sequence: TGTGCCAGCAGTTACGGAGGGTCTGGCCTCACCTTC. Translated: CASSYGGSGLTF.

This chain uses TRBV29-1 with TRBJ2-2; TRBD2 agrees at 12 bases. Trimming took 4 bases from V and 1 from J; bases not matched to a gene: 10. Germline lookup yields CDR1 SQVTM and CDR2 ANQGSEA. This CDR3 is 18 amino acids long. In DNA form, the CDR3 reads TGCAGCGTTGCAGTTTTGACTAGCGGGGGCCTGAACACCGGGGAGCTGTTTTTT. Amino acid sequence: CSVAVLTSGGLNTGELFF.

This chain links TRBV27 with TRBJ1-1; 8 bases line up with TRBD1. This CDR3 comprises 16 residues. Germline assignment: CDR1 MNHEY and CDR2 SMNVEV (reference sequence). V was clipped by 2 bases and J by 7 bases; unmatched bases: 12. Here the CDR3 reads CASSLRTDRVSIEAFF. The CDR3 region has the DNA TGTGCCAGCAGTTTAAGGACGGACAGGGTATCAATTGAAGCTTTCTTT.

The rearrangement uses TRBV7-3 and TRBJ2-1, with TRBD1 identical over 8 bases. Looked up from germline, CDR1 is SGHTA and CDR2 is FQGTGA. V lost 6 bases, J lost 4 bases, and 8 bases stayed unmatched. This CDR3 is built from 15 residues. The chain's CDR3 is CASSFDRGGYNEQFF. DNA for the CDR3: TGTGCCAGCAGTTTCGACAGGGGAGGTTACAATGAGCAGTTCTTC.

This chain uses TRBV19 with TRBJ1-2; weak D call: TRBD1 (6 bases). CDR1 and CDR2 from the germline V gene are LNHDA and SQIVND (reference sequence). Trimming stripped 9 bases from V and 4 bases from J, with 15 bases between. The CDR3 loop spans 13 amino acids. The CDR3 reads CASHGGAAYGYTF. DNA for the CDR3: TGTGCCAGCCACGGGGGGGCCGCCTATGGCTACACCTTC.

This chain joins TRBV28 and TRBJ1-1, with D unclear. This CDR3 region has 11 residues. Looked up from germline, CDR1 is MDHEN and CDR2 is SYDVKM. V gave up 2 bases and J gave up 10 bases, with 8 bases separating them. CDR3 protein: CASSLREGAFF. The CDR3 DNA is TGTGCCAGCAGTTTACGAGAAGGAGCTTTCTTT.

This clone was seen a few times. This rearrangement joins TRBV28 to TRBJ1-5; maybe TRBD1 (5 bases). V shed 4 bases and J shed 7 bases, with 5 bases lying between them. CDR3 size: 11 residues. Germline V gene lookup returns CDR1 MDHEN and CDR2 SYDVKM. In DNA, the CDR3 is TGTGCCAGCAGTTGGGGGCAGCCCCAGCATTTT. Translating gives CASSWGQPQHF.

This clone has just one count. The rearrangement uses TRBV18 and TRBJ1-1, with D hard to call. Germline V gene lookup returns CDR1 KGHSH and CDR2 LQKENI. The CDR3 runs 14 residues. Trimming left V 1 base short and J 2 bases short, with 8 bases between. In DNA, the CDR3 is TGTGCCAGCTCACCACGGCAGCTTAACACTGAAGCTTTCTTT. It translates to CASSPRQLNTEAFF.

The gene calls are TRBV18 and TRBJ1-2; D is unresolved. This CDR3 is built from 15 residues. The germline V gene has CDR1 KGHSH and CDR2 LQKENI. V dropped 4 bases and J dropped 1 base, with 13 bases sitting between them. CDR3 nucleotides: TGTGCCAGCTCACGGGCAGTGGTCGTTAACTATGGCTACACCTTC. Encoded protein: CASSRAVVVNYGYTF.

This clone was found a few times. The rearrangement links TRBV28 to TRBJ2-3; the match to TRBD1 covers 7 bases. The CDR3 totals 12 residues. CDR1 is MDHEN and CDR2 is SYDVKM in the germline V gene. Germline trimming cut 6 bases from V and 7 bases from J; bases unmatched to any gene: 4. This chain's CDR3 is CASRQGSNTQYF. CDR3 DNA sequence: TGTGCCAGCAGACAGGGGAGTAATACGCAGTATTTT.

CDR3 residues: CSVNTGAGYTF. Written as DNA, the CDR3 is TGCAGCGTCAACACAGGTGCGGGGTACACCTTC. The chain links TRBV29-1 to TRBJ1-2, with D perhaps TRBD1 (5 bases). The germline V and J ends were trimmed by 6 bases and 11 bases, with 16 bases remaining between them. This CDR3 contains 11 residues. Germline CDR1 and CDR2: SQVTM and ANQGSEA.

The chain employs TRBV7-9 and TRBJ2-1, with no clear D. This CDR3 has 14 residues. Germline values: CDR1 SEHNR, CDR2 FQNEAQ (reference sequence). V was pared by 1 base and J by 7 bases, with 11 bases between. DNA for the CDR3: TGTGCCAGCAGCTTAGGTACAGTGCATAATGAGCAGTTCTTC. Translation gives CASSLGTVHNEQFF. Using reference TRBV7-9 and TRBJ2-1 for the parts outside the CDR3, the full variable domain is DTGVSQNPRHKITKRGQNVTFRCDPISEHNRLYWYRQTLGQGPEFLTYFQNEAQLEKSRLLSDRFSAERPKGSFSTLEIQRTEQGDSAMYLCASSLGTVHNEQFFGPGTRLTVL.

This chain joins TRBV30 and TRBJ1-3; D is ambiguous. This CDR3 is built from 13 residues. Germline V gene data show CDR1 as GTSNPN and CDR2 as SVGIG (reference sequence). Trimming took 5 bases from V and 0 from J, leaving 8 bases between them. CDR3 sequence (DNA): TGTGCCTGGGACACCTACTCTGGAAACACCATATATTTT. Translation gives CAWDTYSGNTIYF.